This T cell receptor beta chain emerged from a study of stem cell transplantation in POMP-related autoinflammatory disease. Only in-frame clones appear in the TCRdb table, and some are missing; sequencing was by immunoSEQ multiplex PCR. The sample lists some 68,000 clones; under 95% were seen once. This clone was observed once. The CDR3 contains 12 residues. Germline lookup yields CDR1 KGHDR and CDR2 SFDVKD. V was clipped by 3 bases and J by 10 bases, with 11 bases between them. This sample comprised CD4+ T cells from PBMCs, obtained after stem cell transplantation. V is TRBV24-1 and J is TRBJ1-1; D uncertain. The clonotype comes from a human patient with POMP-related autoinflammation and immune dysregulation (PRAID). Some T cells may originate from the graft donor. CDR3 bases: TGTGCCACCAGTGATACGCGGGAAGGAGCTTTCTTT. This gives the protein CATSDTREGAFF.